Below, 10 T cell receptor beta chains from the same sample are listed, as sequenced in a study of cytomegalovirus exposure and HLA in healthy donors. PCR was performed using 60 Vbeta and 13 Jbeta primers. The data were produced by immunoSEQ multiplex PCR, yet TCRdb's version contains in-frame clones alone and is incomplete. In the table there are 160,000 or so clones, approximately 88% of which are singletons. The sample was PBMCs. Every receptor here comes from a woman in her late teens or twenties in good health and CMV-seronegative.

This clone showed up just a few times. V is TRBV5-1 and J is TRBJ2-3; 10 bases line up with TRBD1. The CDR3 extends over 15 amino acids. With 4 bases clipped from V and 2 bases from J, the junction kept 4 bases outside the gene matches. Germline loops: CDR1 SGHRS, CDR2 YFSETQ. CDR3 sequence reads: CASSTGQGTTDTQYF. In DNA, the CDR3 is TGCGCCAGCAGCACGGGACAGGGGACCACAGATACGCAGTATTTT.

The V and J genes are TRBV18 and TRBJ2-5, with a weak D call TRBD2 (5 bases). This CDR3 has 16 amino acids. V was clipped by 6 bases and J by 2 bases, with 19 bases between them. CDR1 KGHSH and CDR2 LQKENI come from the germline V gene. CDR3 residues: CASSQRETTKQETQYF. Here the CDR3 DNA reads TGTGCCAGCTCGCAGAGGGAGACAACCAAACAAGAGACCCAGTACTTC.

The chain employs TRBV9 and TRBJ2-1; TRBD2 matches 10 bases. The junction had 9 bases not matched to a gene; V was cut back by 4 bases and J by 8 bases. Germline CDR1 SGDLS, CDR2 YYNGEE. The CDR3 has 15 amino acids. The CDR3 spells CASSTLLAGKDEQFF. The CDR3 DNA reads TGTGCCAGCAGCACCCTACTAGCGGGGAAAGATGAGCAGTTCTTC. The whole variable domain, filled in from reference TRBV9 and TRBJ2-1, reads DSGVTQTPKHLITATGQRVTLRCSPRSGDLSVYWYQQSLDQGLQFLIQYYNGEERAKGNILERFSAQQFPDLHSELNLSSLELGDSALYFCASSTLLAGKDEQFFGPGTRLTVL.

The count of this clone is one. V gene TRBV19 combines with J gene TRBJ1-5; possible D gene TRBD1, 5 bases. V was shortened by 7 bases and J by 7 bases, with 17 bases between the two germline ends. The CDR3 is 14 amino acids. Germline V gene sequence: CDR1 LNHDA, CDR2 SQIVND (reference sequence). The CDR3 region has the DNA TGTGCCAGTAACTCCCTCGGGGGAGGACAGCCCCAGCATTTT. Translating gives CASNSLGGGQPQHF.

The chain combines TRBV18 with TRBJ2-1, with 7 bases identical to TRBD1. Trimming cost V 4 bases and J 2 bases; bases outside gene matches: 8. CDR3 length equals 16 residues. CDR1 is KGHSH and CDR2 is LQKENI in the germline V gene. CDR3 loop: CASSQQAGTAYNEQFF. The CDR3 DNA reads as TGTGCCAGCTCACAGCAAGCCGGGACAGCCTACAATGAGCAGTTCTTC. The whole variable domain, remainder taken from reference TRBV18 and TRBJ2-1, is NAGVMQNPRHLVRRRGQEARLRCSPMKGHSHVYWYRQLPEEGLKFMVYLQKENIIDESGMPKERFSAEFPKEGPSILRIQQVVRGDSAAYFCASSQQAGTAYNEQFFGPGTRLTVL.

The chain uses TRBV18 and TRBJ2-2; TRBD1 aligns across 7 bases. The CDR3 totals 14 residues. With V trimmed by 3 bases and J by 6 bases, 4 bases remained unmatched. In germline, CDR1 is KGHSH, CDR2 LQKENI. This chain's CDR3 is CASSPKQGAGELFF. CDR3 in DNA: TGTGCCAGCTCACCGAAGCAGGGGGCCGGGGAGCTGTTTTTT. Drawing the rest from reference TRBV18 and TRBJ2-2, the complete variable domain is NAGVMQNPRHLVRRRGQEARLRCSPMKGHSHVYWYRQLPEEGLKFMVYLQKENIIDESGMPKERFSAEFPKEGPSILRIQQVVRGDSAAYFCASSPKQGAGELFFGEGSRLTVL.

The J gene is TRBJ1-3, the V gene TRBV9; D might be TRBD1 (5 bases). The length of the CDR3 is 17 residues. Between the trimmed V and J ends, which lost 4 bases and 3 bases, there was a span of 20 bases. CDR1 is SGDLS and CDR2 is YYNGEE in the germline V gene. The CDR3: CASSPGGVVAVGNTIYF. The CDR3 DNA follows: TGTGCCAGCAGCCCAGGAGGGGTTGTGGCCGTTGGAAACACCATATATTTT.

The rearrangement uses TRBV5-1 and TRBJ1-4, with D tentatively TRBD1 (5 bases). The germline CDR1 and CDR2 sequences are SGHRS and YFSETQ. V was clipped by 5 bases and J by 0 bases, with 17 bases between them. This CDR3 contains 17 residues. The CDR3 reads CASSWQGPGATNEKLFF. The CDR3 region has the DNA TGCGCCAGCAGTTGGCAGGGCCCTGGTGCAACTAATGAAAAACTGTTTTTT.

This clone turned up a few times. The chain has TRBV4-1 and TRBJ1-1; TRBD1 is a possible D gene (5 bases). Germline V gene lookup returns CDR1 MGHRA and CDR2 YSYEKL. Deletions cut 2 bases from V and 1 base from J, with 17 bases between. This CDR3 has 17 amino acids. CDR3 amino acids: CASSQRITQGRNTEAFF. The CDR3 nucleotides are TGCGCCAGCAGCCAAAGGATCACTCAGGGTAGGAACACTGAAGCTTTCTTT.

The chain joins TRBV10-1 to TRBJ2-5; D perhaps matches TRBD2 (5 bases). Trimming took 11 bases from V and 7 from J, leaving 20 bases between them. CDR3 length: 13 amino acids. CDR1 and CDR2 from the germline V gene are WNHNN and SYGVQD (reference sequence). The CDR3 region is CALGVAGRATQYF. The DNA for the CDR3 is TGCGCCCTCGGAGTGGCGGGCCGTGCGACCCAGTACTTC.